This TCR beta chain came from a study of blood T cells in healthy people across ages. Study findings and constraints: Comparison with aged donors showed that long-lived donors had more naive CD4+ cells and higher diversity. Roughly linearly, TCR beta diversity per million T cells fell as age increased.

This clonotype was detected many times. Its antigen is unidentified. The second PCR ran about 7 to 12 cycles with a sample-barcoded 5' primer and J-beta primers. Via MiXCR, TCRdb re-called the 5' RACE reads, giving one row per CDR3 protein. The sample holds more than 800,000 distinct CDR3 sequences; under 30% are singletons and the top ten take 17%. Germline V CDR1 and CDR2: SGHTA, FQGNSA. CDR3 length: 14 amino acids. The V and J ends lost 5 bases and 2 bases, in that order; junction bases with no gene match: 3. The chain employs TRBV7-2 and TRBJ2-3; the match to TRBD2 covers 8 bases. The clonotype originates from a woman of 80 years or more in good health. Sequenced input: blood. The CDR3 sequence: CASSAGGVTDTQYF. The CDR3 DNA reads TGTGCCAGCAGCGCCGGGGGGGTCACAGATACGCAGTATTTT.